The following is a T cell receptor beta chain sequence with its context. This clone's antigen is unknown. One base away there is no much larger clone; base qualities are not given. A patient counted as having stable Graves' hyperthyroidism if no progression to ophthalmopathy occurred over 18 months of follow-up. Hyperthyroidism patients were aged 18 to 65 years and newly diagnosed, with disease duration of less than 2 months. The study excluded patients with uncontrolled infections, other autoimmune diseases, pregnancy or lactation. Diagnoses were established on the basis of clinical symptoms, serum thyroxine and TRAb, thyroid ultrasound, and orbital computed tomography. PBMCs were separated from about 10 ml of fresh peripheral blood using Ficoll-Paque density gradient centrifugation. Total RNA was extracted using Trizol reagent, and RNA quality was assessed on an Agilent 2100 Bioanalyzer. This specimen belongs to a study of T cells in Graves' hyperthyroidism and ophthalmopathy (dated by TCRdb to the late 2010s). General notes on the study: Peripheral blood was collected at initial diagnosis, before any treatment. Following sampling, methimazole starting at 30 mg daily was given to hyperthyroidism patients, and high-dose intravenous methylprednisolone was given to ophthalmopathy patients. The paper reports TCR Vbeta CDR3 sequencing of roughly 140 peripheral blood samples: around 45 ophthalmopathy, fewer than 80 hyperthyroidism and around 17 progressor patients. Thyroid tissue and blood T-cell repertoires from over 5 Graves' hyperthyroidism patients were also compared in the study. An independent validation cohort of under 20 hyperthyroidism patients and 17 patients who later progressed to ophthalmopathy tested prospective prediction of ophthalmopathy. A discovery cohort of roughly 100 patients, fewer than 50 with Graves' ophthalmopathy and roughly 59 with stable Graves' hyperthyroidism, was used to find distinguishing TCR V-J signatures. The 95 to 100 discovery patients were randomly divided into training and test sets at a 7:3 ratio. Overall study outcomes, separate from this receptor: In validation, progression to ophthalmopathy was predicted by the model with 65% to 71% sensitivity and 72.22% specificity, a median of 6.5 months before onset. In cross-validation, a model built on a 13 V-J signature told ophthalmopathy apart from stable hyperthyroidism with approximately 90% sensitivity and approximately 84% specificity, and in testing the same model reached 80%/75%. Blood samples also contained most of the expanded thyroid clonotypes (frequency above 0.001), which suggests that blood repertoires may reflect thyroid immune responses. Sample size was not statistically predetermined, and investigators were not blinded to group allocation.

Taken from cysteine to phenylalanine, the CDR3 has 15 residues. The only DNA kept is the CDR3, 45 bases in frame from the first base. V loses 5 bases of germline sequence and J loses 2 bases, and the interval between the two ends is 12 bases. In the germline V gene (reference sequence), CDR1 corresponds to LGHDT and CDR2 to YNNKEL. The TCR beta CDR3 regions were amplified from RNA transcripts. A first-round RT-PCR of the TCR CDR3 used the HTBI primer set with the Qiagen OneStep RT-PCR kit. A second multiplex PCR round built the libraries, followed by size selection and purification. Sequencing of the libraries was done on an Illumina HiSeq2000 using paired-end 100 bp reads. The authors' analysis ran thus. SOAPnuke was used to process the raw data, with reads discarded if the reads contained adapters or uncalled bases, had a mean Phred below 15, or lacked an exact constant-primer or identifier match. COPE v1.2.5 was used to merge high-quality paired reads, and clonotypes were defined as unique nucleotide sequences. MiTCR v1.1 was used to align clonotypes to the IMGT TRBV, TRBD and TRBJ reference segments. Only V-J combinations with frequency above 0.0001, covering 98% to 99.2% of repertoires, were analysed. The TCS score was defined as F50 (clonal expansion) divided by E x V (chaos), with BLOSUM62-based TCRdist calculated between CDR3 peptides within each V-J. Welch's t-statistics and random forest reduced 500 to 650 V-J features to around 14, which were used in a naive Bayes classifier (R e1071). TCRdb passed the public sequencing reads through fastp at Q25 and MiXCR, retaining productive beta sequences. All rows with the same CDR3 protein become a single entry with the most common DNA and genes. TCRdb's processing, not the authors', yielded these V and J calls. Within this sample are under 350,000 distinct CDR3 sequences, with approximately 18% of them counted one time only. Under 55% of the sample is in the top ten clones.

The sample consisted of blood. The sequence was collected from a woman in her forties or fifties with Graves' hyperthyroidism. The rearranged chain carries TRBV3-1 and TRBJ2-2; TRBD2 could be the D gene, as 6 bases match. At the DNA level, the sequence is TGTGCCAGCAGCTACGGAGGGTTAAACACCGGGGAGCTGTTTTTT. The encoded protein is CASSYGGLNTGELFF. Joined to the reference TRBV3-1 and TRBJ2-2 proteins, this CDR3 gives the full variable domain: DTAVSQTPKYLVTQMGNDKSIKCEQNLGHDTMYWYKQDSKKFLKIMFSYNNKELIINETVPNRFSPKSPDKAHLNLHINSLELGDSAVYFCASSYGGLNTGELFFGEGSRLTVL.